One and the same sample provided the 10 T cell receptor beta chains below, sequenced in a study of T cell repertoires in cytomegalovirus infection. TCRdb reprocessed the reads via MiXCR and lists one record per CDR3 protein. The sample lists approximately 320,000 distinct CDR3 sequences; 9.5% were seen once. Sequenced material: PBMCs. All receptors derive from a human donor in good health (CMV status not recorded). Some clones in this sample may be carry-over from other donors' samples.

The chain is built from TRBV12-3 or TRBV12-4 and TRBJ1-5; D perhaps matches TRBD1 (6 bases). CDR3 length: 15 amino acids. V gave up 1 base and J gave up 3 bases, with 10 bases separating them. CDR3 DNA sequence: TGTGCCAGCAGTTTAGGGACAGCTAACAATCAGCCCCAGCATTTT. Residues: CASSLGTANNQPQHF.

The sample holds many counts of this clonotype. The chain employs TRBV7-2 and TRBJ2-1; D call uncertain. CDR1 is SGHTA and CDR2 is FQGNSA in the germline V gene. V lost 5 bases, J lost 0 bases, and 11 bases lay in between. The CDR3 sequence is 15 residues long. CDR3 protein: CASSGKRSSYNEQFF. CDR3 sequence (DNA): TGTGCCAGCAGCGGTAAGAGAAGCTCCTACAATGAGCAGTTCTTC.

This clonotype was detected many times. The J gene is TRBJ2-1, the V gene TRBV7-3, with a possible D match to TRBD2 (6 bases). Between the trimmed V and J ends, which lost 1 base and 8 bases, there was a span of 15 bases. The CDR3 has 15 amino acids. In germline, CDR1 is SGHTA, CDR2 FQGTGA. CDR3 sequence (DNA): TGTGCCAGCAGCTTAAAGGGACTTAAGGGAGATGAGCAGTTCTTC. Translation: CASSLKGLKGDEQFF.

This clonotype was counted between two and nine times. The CDR3 here is CASSVELGQSDTQYF. The CDR3 DNA sequence: TGTGCCAGCAGCGTAGAGCTGGGGCAATCAGATACGCAGTATTTT. This chain uses TRBV9 with TRBJ2-3; D might be TRBD1 (5 bases). The CDR3 loop spans 15 amino acids. In germline, CDR1 is SGDLS, CDR2 YYNGEE. The V end was cut by 0 bases, the J end by 4 bases, with 12 bases between.

This clonotype was seen at least ten times. The chain links TRBV12-3 or TRBV12-4 to TRBJ1-6; D not certain. Deletions cut 5 bases from V and 5 bases from J, with 10 bases between. This CDR3 comprises 14 residues. CDR3 DNA: TGTGCCAGCAGTGCCTTGAGTAATAATTCACCCCTCCACTTT. Its protein is CASSALSNNSPLHF.

This clonotype appeared many times. The chain links TRBV7-2 to TRBJ1-1; maybe TRBD1 (5 bases). Trimming pared 2 bases from V and 1 base from J, leaving 8 bases between. This CDR3 comprises 14 residues. The germline V gene has CDR1 SGHTA and CDR2 FQGNSA. CDR3 in amino acids: CASSLRQGNTEAFF. In nucleotides, the CDR3 is TGTGCCAGCAGCTTAAGGCAGGGGAACACTGAAGCTTTCTTT.

This clonotype was picked up a small number of times. CDR3 bases: TGTGCCAGCAGCTTAAAGGGCGGGGGGGCCACTGAGCAGTTCTTC. Amino acids: CASSLKGGGATEQFF. The V and J genes are TRBV7-3 and TRBJ2-1; TRBD2 matches 9 bases. The CDR3 sequence is 15 residues long. The germline CDR1 and CDR2 sequences are SGHTA and FQGTGA. V was clipped by 1 base and J by 9 bases; unmatched bases: 7.

V usage is TRBV2 and J usage is TRBJ2-5, with TRBD1 as a possible D gene (6 bases). V was shortened by 7 bases and J by 3 bases, with 9 bases between the two germline ends. Per the germline V gene, CDR1 is SNHLY and CDR2 is FYNNEI. This CDR3 region has 12 residues. The CDR3 DNA reads TGTGCCAGCACGGACAGCGAAGAGACCCAGTACTTC. It specifies CASTDSEETQYF.

V and J are TRBV7-2 and TRBJ2-7, with 7 positions matching TRBD1. V lost 1 base and J lost 4; bases outside the gene matches: 10. The length of the CDR3 is 16 residues. From germline, CDR1 is SGHTA and CDR2 FQGNSA. The CDR3 DNA follows: TGTGCCAGCAGCTTAGAGGGAAGGGGGCGATGGTACGAGCAGTACTTC. It yields the protein CASSLEGRGRWYEQYF.

The V call is TRBV19, the J call TRBJ2-1; tentative D call: TRBD2 (6 bases). Trimming removed 3 bases at V and 6 bases at J, with 15 bases between. The CDR3 runs to 15 residues. CDR1 and CDR2 (germline): LNHDA, SQIVND (reference sequence). The chain's CDR3 is CASSIGPSAGNEQFF. The CDR3 nucleotides read TGTGCCAGTAGTATCGGGCCTAGCGCGGGCAATGAGCAGTTCTTC.